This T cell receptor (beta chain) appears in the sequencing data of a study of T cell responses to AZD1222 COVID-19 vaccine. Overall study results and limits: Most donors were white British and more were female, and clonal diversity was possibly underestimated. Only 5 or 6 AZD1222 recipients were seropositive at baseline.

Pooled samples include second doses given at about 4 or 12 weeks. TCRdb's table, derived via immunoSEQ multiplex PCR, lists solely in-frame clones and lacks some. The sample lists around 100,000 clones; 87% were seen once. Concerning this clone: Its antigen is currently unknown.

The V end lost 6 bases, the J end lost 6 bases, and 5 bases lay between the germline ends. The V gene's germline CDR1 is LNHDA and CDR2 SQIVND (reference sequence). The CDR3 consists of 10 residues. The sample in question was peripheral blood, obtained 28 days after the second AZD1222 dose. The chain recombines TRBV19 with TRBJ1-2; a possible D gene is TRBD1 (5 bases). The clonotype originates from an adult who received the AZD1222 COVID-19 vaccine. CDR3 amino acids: CASSRDGYTF. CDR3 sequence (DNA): TGTGCCAGTAGCAGGGATGGCTACACCTTC.